Following are 28 T cell receptor beta chains from one sample sequenced in a study of cytomegalovirus exposure and HLA in healthy donors. PCR used 60 Vbeta primers and 13 Jbeta primers. TCRdb's copy holds only in-frame clones and misses some; the assay was immunoSEQ multiplex PCR. The data show tens of thousands of clones, about three quarters seen once. Sequenced: PBMCs. Receptors originate from a woman in her thirties or forties in good health and CMV-seropositive.

The chain is built from TRBV5-1 and TRBJ2-3; maybe TRBD2 (5 bases). V lost 1 base and J lost 4, with 13 bases in between. Germline V gives CDR1 SGHRS, CDR2 YFSETQ. The CDR3 consists of 15 residues. The CDR3 sequence: CASSLISDVADTQYF. CDR3 sequence (DNA): TGCGCCAGCAGCTTGATTAGCGATGTCGCAGATACGCAGTATTTT.

The table lists this clone with a count of one. The chain has TRBV15 and TRBJ2-7, with TRBD2 identical over 7 bases. CDR1 LNHNV and CDR2 YYDKDF come from the germline V gene (reference sequence). The CDR3 is 15 residues long. The V gene end was trimmed by 3 bases and the J gene end by 0 bases; junction bases not matched to a gene: 5. The CDR3 nucleotides read TGTGCCACCAGCAGTACGCGGGGGAGCTCCTACGAGCAGTACTTC. Its protein product is CATSSTRGSSYEQYF.

The V gene is TRBV5-6, the J gene TRBJ2-7, with TRBD1 as a possible D gene (7 bases). Trimming left V 4 bases short and J 4 bases short, with 21 bases between. This CDR3 has 16 residues. Germline values: CDR1 SGHDT, CDR2 YYEEEE. CDR3 sequence: CASSDIGGRGSYEQYF. CDR3 DNA: TGTGCCAGCAGCGACATAGGGGGCCGGGGGTCTTACGAGCAGTACTTC.

The chain has TRBV2 and TRBJ1-1; 7 positions match TRBD1. V trimming: 4 bases; J trimming: 4 bases; junction bases outside the gene matches: 3. CDR1 SNHLY and CDR2 FYNNEI come from the germline V gene. This CDR3 has 13 residues. The CDR3 sequence is CASSVQGGTEAFF. DNA of the CDR3: TGTGCCAGCAGTGTCCAGGGGGGCACTGAAGCTTTCTTT.

The CDR3 is CASNRGTGFNEQYF. CDR3 bases: TGTGCCAGCAACCGTGGAACAGGGTTCAACGAGCAGTACTTC. V gene TRBV7-9 combines with J gene TRBJ2-5; D may be TRBD1 (6 bases). The J call may be mistaken, given a closer DNA end match to TRBJ2-7. The CDR3 length is 14 residues. The germline V gene encodes CDR1 SEHNR and CDR2 FQNEAQ (reference sequence).

The chain links TRBV19 to TRBJ1-1, with 7 bases aligning to TRBD1. The trim removed 6 bases at V and 2 bases at J, leaving 3 bases unmatched. Germline CDR1 and CDR2: LNHDA and SQIVND (reference sequence). The length of the CDR3 is 13 residues. CDR3 DNA sequence: TGTGCCAGTAGGGGACAGCCTAACACTGAAGCTTTCTTT. This sequence encodes CASRGQPNTEAFF.

The chain carries TRBV5-5 and TRBJ1-6; D is unresolved. This CDR3 is built from 14 residues. Germline-derived CDR1 and CDR2 are SGHKS and YYEKEE (reference sequence). V gave up 1 base and J gave up 4 bases, with 6 bases separating them. The CDR3 DNA is TGTGCCAGCAGCTTGTCGGGTTATAATTCACCCCTCCACTTT. It translates to CASSLSGYNSPLHF.

This clone showed up just a few times. The gene calls are TRBV15 and TRBJ2-1; 8 nucleotides align to TRBD2. CDR3 length: 16 amino acids. Per the germline V gene, CDR1 is LNHNV and CDR2 is YYDKDF (reference sequence). The trim removed 1 base at V and 6 bases at J, leaving 8 bases unmatched. CDR3 residues: CATSRVGSGGSNEQFF. The CDR3 bases are TGTGCCACCAGCAGAGTTGGATCGGGGGGGAGCAATGAGCAGTTCTTC.

V and J are TRBV2 and TRBJ1-4; TRBD1 might be the D (5 bases). Per the germline V gene, CDR1 is SNHLY and CDR2 is FYNNEI. With 10 bases removed from V and 0 bases from J, the gap between germline ends came to 12 bases. The CDR3 consists of 14 residues. The DNA of the CDR3 is TGTGCCACAACTCCGGGGGCAACTAATGAAAAACTGTTTTTT. Translation: CATTPGATNEKLFF.

The V and J genes are TRBV6-4 and TRBJ2-2; D remains unclear. The V gene lost 0 bases and the J gene lost 6 bases, with 5 bases spanning the gap. The CDR3 is 13 amino acids. The germline V gene encodes CDR1 MRHNA and CDR2 SNTAGT. CDR3 DNA: TGTGCCAGCAGTGACTCGAGCGCCGGGGAGCTGTTTTTT. It specifies CASSDSSAGELFF.

The chain employs TRBV6-6 and TRBJ2-2, with D possibly TRBD1 on 5 matching bases. Per germline, CDR1 MNHNY and CDR2 SVGAGI (reference sequence). CDR3 length equals 14 residues. Trimming shortened V by 2 bases and J by 1 base, and 5 bases separated the two germline ends. The CDR3 DNA is TGTGCCAGCAGTTACAGGGGGAACACCGGGGAGCTGTTTTTT. Translated, it gives CASSYRGNTGELFF.

This sequence joins TRBV15 and TRBJ2-5; the D gene is possibly TRBD1 (5 bases). V dropped 1 base and J dropped 7 bases, with 13 bases sitting between them. CDR1 and CDR2 (germline): LNHNV, YYDKDF (reference sequence). There are 14 residues in the CDR3. CDR3 coding DNA: TGTGCCACCAGCAGAGCAGCTGGGGCCGGGACCCAGTACTTC. This codes for CATSRAAGAGTQYF. Filled out from reference TRBV15 and TRBJ2-5, the complete variable domain reads DAMVIQNPRYQVTQFGKPVTLSCSQTLNHNVMYWYQQKSSQAPKLLFHYYDKDFNNEADTPDNFQSRRPNTSFCFLDIRSPGLGDTAMYLCATSRAAGAGTQYFGPGTRLLVL.

This chain connects TRBV5-1 to TRBJ2-5; perhaps TRBD1 as D (5 bases). V was cut by 3 bases and J by 1 base, with 10 bases left in between. Germline CDR1 and CDR2: SGHRS and YFSETQ. The CDR3 covers 14 residues. The CDR3 sequence: CASSSRQPQETQYF. CDR3 nucleotide sequence: TGCGCCAGCAGCTCCCGACAGCCCCAAGAGACCCAGTACTTC.

V is TRBV5-4 and J is TRBJ2-5; 7 nucleotides agree with TRBD2. This CDR3 region has 17 residues. With 4 bases clipped from V and 5 bases from J, the junction kept 17 bases outside the gene matches. Germline V gives CDR1 SGHNT, CDR2 YYREEE (reference sequence). The CDR3 region is CASSPRLGGGDRETQYF. For the CDR3, the DNA is TGTGCCAGCAGCCCCAGACTGGGCGGGGGTGATAGGGAGACCCAGTACTTC.

This chain links TRBV27 with TRBJ1-1, with D maybe TRBD1 (5 bases). Trimming removed 3 bases from V and 3 bases from J, with 14 bases in between. Germline V CDR1 and CDR2: MNHEY, SMNVEV (reference sequence). This CDR3 comprises 15 residues. The CDR3 here is CASSFRGGADTEAFF. In DNA form, the CDR3 reads TGTGCCAGCAGTTTTCGTGGCGGGGCGGACACTGAAGCTTTCTTT.

This sequence joins TRBV7-3 and TRBJ2-3, with D maybe TRBD1 (6 bases). Germline V CDR1 and CDR2: SGHTA, FQGTGA. Trimming pared 4 bases from V and 4 bases from J, leaving 9 bases between. CDR3 length: 13 residues. The CDR3 spells CASSSRTADTQYF. CDR3 sequence (DNA): TGTGCCAGCAGCTCACGGACAGCAGATACGCAGTATTTT.

The V and J genes are TRBV7-9 and TRBJ2-1, with TRBD2 identical over 7 bases. Losses at the gene ends were 5 bases for V and 5 bases for J; bases not matched to a gene: 9. Germline CDR1 SEHNR, CDR2 FQNEAQ (reference sequence). The CDR3 spans 15 residues. The CDR3 reads CASSPTRGGDNEQFF. The DNA for the CDR3 is TGTGCCAGCAGCCCAACCCGCGGGGGAGACAATGAGCAGTTCTTC.

The CDR3, as DNA: TGTGCCAGCAGTGAAGGGGTAGCGGGGAGCTACGAGCAGTACTTC. This sequence encodes CASSEGVAGSYEQYF. The chain employs TRBV6-1 and TRBJ2-7, with 8 nucleotides matching TRBD2. The CDR3 is 15 amino acids. CDR1 is MNHNS and CDR2 is SASEGT in the germline V gene. V was clipped by 1 base and J by 3 bases; unmatched bases: 5.

DNA for the CDR3: TGTGCCAGCAGCTTGGAGCGGCGGGATACGCAGTATTTT. This codes for CASSLERRDTQYF. The chain couples TRBV5-6 to TRBJ2-3, with a tentative D call TRBD2 (5 bases). The germline gives CDR1 SGHDT, CDR2 YYEEEE. CDR3 length: 13 amino acids. The V gene lost 0 bases and the J gene lost 6 bases, with 8 bases spanning the gap.

This rearrangement joins TRBV7-8 to TRBJ1-3; no firm D call. CDR1 SGHVS and CDR2 FQNEAQ come from the germline V gene. Trimming took 1 base from V and 0 from J, leaving 10 bases between them. The CDR3 has 16 amino acids. The CDR3 loop is CASSLGGRNSGNTIYF. The CDR3, as DNA: TGTGCCAGCAGCTTAGGAGGCAGAAACTCTGGAAACACCATATATTTT. Variable domain in full (rest from reference TRBV7-8 and TRBJ1-3): GAGVSQSPRYKVAKRGQDVALRCDPISGHVSLFWYQQALGQGPEFLTYFQNEAQLDKSGLPSDRFFAERPEGSVSTLKIQRTQQEDSAVYLCASSLGGRNSGNTIYFGEGSWLTVV.

V gene TRBV19 combines with J gene TRBJ1-2; 7 bases fit TRBD1. This CDR3 has 13 residues. Germline V lookup: CDR1 LNHDA, CDR2 SQIVND (reference sequence). With V trimmed by 6 bases and J by 4 bases, 5 bases remained unmatched. Here the CDR3 DNA reads TGTGCCAGTAGAACGGGACAGAGCTATGGCTACACCTTC. Translation: CASRTGQSYGYTF.

As DNA, the CDR3 is TGTGCCAGTCTAAGACAGGGAAATTCACCCCTCCACTTT. This codes for CASLRQGNSPLHF. This rearrangement joins TRBV2 to TRBJ1-6, with 7 bases matching TRBD1. This CDR3 spans 13 amino acids. Trimming took 9 bases from V and 7 from J; bases not matched to a gene: 6. CDR1 SNHLY and CDR2 FYNNEI come from the germline V gene.

The rearrangement joins TRBV7-9 to TRBJ1-5, with 7 bases fitting TRBD1. The CDR3 totals 13 residues. The J segment lost 5 bases and the V segment lost 5 bases, leaving 3 bases of the junction unmatched. Germline V gene lookup returns CDR1 SEHNR and CDR2 FQNEAQ (reference sequence). The CDR3 spells CASSPGGHQPQHF. CDR3 sequence (DNA): TGTGCCAGCAGCCCAGGGGGACATCAGCCCCAGCATTTT.

This clone was picked up one time. The genes are TRBV7-9 and TRBJ1-4; possible D gene TRBD1, 6 bases. V was pared by 7 bases and J by 11 bases, with 17 bases between. Germline V gene lookup returns CDR1 SEHNR and CDR2 FQNEAQ (reference sequence). The CDR3 totals 13 residues. CDR3 bases: TGTGCCAGCATCGAAGCGGGGGGCGGTAAACTGTTTTTT. It translates to CASIEAGGGKLFF. Based on the CDR3 plus reference TRBV7-9 and TRBJ1-4, the full variable domain is DTGVSQNPRHKITKRGQNVTFRCDPISEHNRLYWYRQTLGQGPEFLTYFQNEAQLEKSRLLSDRFSAERPKGSFSTLEIQRTEQGDSAMYLCASIEAGGGKLFFGSGTQLSVL.

The rearrangement uses TRBV6-5 and TRBJ2-7, with TRBD1 matching over 10 bases. The CDR3 contains 15 residues. V trimming: 4 bases; J trimming: 3 bases; junction bases outside the gene matches: 6. Germline CDR1 is MNHEY and CDR2 is SVGAGI. The CDR3 region is CASSFAGTGDYEQYF. CDR3 in DNA: TGTGCCAGCAGTTTCGCCGGGACAGGGGACTACGAGCAGTACTTC.

This sequence joins TRBV25-1 and TRBJ2-5, with 9 bases fitting TRBD1. The CDR3 spans 12 residues. Unmatched junction bases numbered 0, after V lost 6 bases and J lost 4 bases. Germline loops: CDR1 MGHDK, CDR2 SYGVNS. The CDR3 sequence is CASRDRGETQYF. The CDR3 nucleotides are TGTGCCAGCAGGGACAGGGGAGAGACCCAGTACTTC.

The gene calls are TRBV4-1 and TRBJ2-7, with 12 bases identical to TRBD1. This CDR3 has 17 residues. CDR1 MGHRA and CDR2 YSYEKL come from the germline V gene. The V segment lost 3 bases and the J segment 4 bases; nucleotides outside the gene matches: 10. This CDR3 reads CASSQGVGTGGAYEQYF. The DNA of the CDR3 is TGCGCCAGCAGCCAGGGAGTAGGGACAGGGGGCGCGTACGAGCAGTACTTC.

The chain uses TRBV11-2 and TRBJ1-1; D is ambiguous. Looked up from germline, CDR1 is SGHAT and CDR2 is FQNNGV. Trimming left V 3 bases short and J 4 bases short, with 18 bases between. This CDR3 region has 16 residues. The CDR3 region is CASSFAGPHAPTEAFF. CDR3 nucleotide sequence: TGTGCCAGCAGCTTCGCAGGCCCCCATGCTCCCACTGAAGCTTTCTTT. Together with reference TRBV11-2 and TRBJ1-1, the CDR3 gives the full variable domain: EAGVAQSPRYKIIEKRQSVAFWCNPISGHATLYWYQQILGQGPKLLIQFQNNGVVDDSQLPKDRFSAERLKGVDSTLKIQPAKLEDSAVYLCASSFAGPHAPTEAFFGQGTRLTVV.